In its sample, the clone carrying this T cell receptor beta chain was seen a few times. Its antigen is undetermined. These data are taken from a study of vaccination effects on CD4 cells after COVID-19. Turning to the study itself: At 16 days and at one week before vaccination, samples were given by two convalescent patients.

Findings and caveats of the study: Clones of infection and vaccine origin contracted markedly late after vaccination.

Germline CDR1 LNHDA, CDR2 SQIVND (reference sequence). The CDR3 runs 15 residues. Trimming cost V 4 bases and J 4 bases; bases outside gene matches: 9. Antigen-specific CD4+ T cells were first expanded with viral peptide pools by the ViraFEST assay and only then sequenced. Around day 10 of culture, CD4+ T cells were separated out. The individual was infected with SARS-CoV-2 between March and December 2020, as confirmed by PCR. Half the medium was swapped for IL-2 medium on days 3 and 7. Sequencing was performed with immunoSEQ multiplex PCR; in TCRdb, only in-frame clones are kept and a portion is missing. The data contain around 28,000 clones, about three quarters of them seen just once; the ten biggest clones take up roughly a fifth.

The chain recombines TRBV19 with TRBJ1-2; the match to TRBD1 covers 7 bases. The specimen was CD4+ T cells from PBMCs cultured with HCoV-NL63 spike peptides, collected before COVID-19 vaccination. The sequence was collected from a human donor who had a prior SARS-CoV-2 infection. The CDR3 DNA follows: TGTGCCAGTAGTACTACGACAGGGAAGGGCTATGGCTACACCTTC. Protein product: CASSTTTGKGYGYTF. The full variable domain, with the rest looked up from reference TRBV19 and TRBJ1-2, is DGGITQSPKYLFRKEGQNVTLSCEQNLNHDAMYWYRQDPGQGLRLIYYSQIVNDFQKGDIAEGYSVSREKKESFPLTVTSAQKNPTAFYLCASSTTTGKGYGYTFGSGTRLTVV.